The 10 T cell receptor beta chains given below trace back to one sample, sequenced in a study of T cell changes during pregnancy in multiple sclerosis. Data came from immunoSEQ multiplex PCR; TCRdb stores just in-frame clones and leaves some out. The sample has approximately 29,000 clones; 89% are singletons. The source was CD4+ T cells from peripheral blood mononuclear cells, collected in the second trimester of pregnancy. The receptors here all came from a female donor with multiple sclerosis, enrolled in a pregnancy study.

The CDR3 DNA sequence: TGTGCCAGCAGTTTGGGTAGCGGGGGAACGGAGACCCAGTACTTC. This translates into CASSLGSGGTETQYF. V gene TRBV28 combines with J gene TRBJ2-5; 9 bases line up with TRBD2. The trim removed 3 bases at V and 5 bases at J, leaving 7 bases unmatched. Per the germline V gene, CDR1 is MDHEN and CDR2 is SYDVKM. There are 15 residues in the CDR3.

This chain links TRBV29-1 with TRBJ2-7, with 12 bases fitting TRBD2. The CDR3 runs to 14 residues. CDR1 and CDR2 (germline): SQVTM, ANQGSEA. V lost 5 bases to trimming and J lost 1 base; unmatched junction nucleotides: 3. The CDR3 region is CSVSLAGGSYEQYF. For the CDR3, the DNA is TGCAGCGTTTCCCTAGCGGGGGGGTCCTACGAGCAGTACTTC.

J is TRBJ1-3 and V is TRBV9; D is unclear. Germline V lookup: CDR1 SGDLS, CDR2 YYNGEE. This CDR3 is built from 16 residues. The germline V and J ends were trimmed by 2 bases and 0 bases, with 12 bases remaining between them. CDR3 DNA sequence: TGTGCCAGCAGCGTCAGAGGGTCCACCTCTGGAAACACCATATATTTT. This translates into CASSVRGSTSGNTIYF.

Only a few counts were recorded for this clone. The rearrangement uses TRBV7-3 and TRBJ2-3, with 16 bases lining up with TRBD2. The CDR3 runs to 16 residues. The V gene's germline CDR1 is SGHTA and CDR2 FQGTGA. With 5 bases clipped from V and 5 bases from J, the junction kept 4 bases outside the gene matches. The CDR3 is CASSPGTSGGGDTQYF. The CDR3 DNA sequence: TGTGCCAGCAGCCCCGGGACTAGCGGGGGGGGAGATACGCAGTATTTT. Full variable domain (outside the CDR3, taken from reference TRBV7-3 and TRBJ2-3): GAGVSQTPSNKVTEKGKYVELRCDPISGHTALYWYRQSLGQGPEFLIYFQGTGAADDSGLPNDRFFAVRPEGSVSTLKIQRTERGDSAVYLCASSPGTSGGGDTQYFGPGTRLTVL.

The V gene is TRBV5-6, the J gene TRBJ1-6; 7 nucleotides line up with TRBD1. This CDR3 has 14 amino acids. Germline V gene lookup returns CDR1 SGHDT and CDR2 YYEEEE. Losses at the gene ends were 4 bases for V and 10 bases for J; bases not matched to a gene: 8. The CDR3 protein is CASSPDRTTSPLHF. The CDR3 DNA is TGTGCCAGCAGCCCGGACAGGACTACGTCACCCCTCCACTTT.

V usage is TRBV11-3 and J usage is TRBJ2-1; 7 bases line up with TRBD2. Germline V gives CDR1 SGHNT, CDR2 YENEEA. Trimming at V came to 1 base and at J to 6 bases, leaving 3 bases not matched to a gene. This CDR3 has 14 residues. DNA of the CDR3: TGTGCCAGCAGCTTAGGGGGCGGGAGCAATGAGCAGTTCTTC. It is translated as CASSLGGGSNEQFF.

The chain couples TRBV2 to TRBJ2-3; D may be TRBD1 (6 bases). Germline CDR1 and CDR2: SNHLY and FYNNEI. The V gene lost 2 bases and the J gene lost 6 bases, with 18 bases spanning the gap. This CDR3 contains 16 residues. This chain's CDR3 is CASSEWAGDGSDTQYF. The CDR3 coding sequence is TGTGCCAGCAGTGAATGGGCAGGGGATGGGTCGGATACGCAGTATTTT.

This sequence joins TRBV11-2 and TRBJ1-3; no firm D call. This CDR3 has 13 residues. Germline CDR1 SGHAT, CDR2 FQNNGV. The germline V and J ends were trimmed by 3 bases and 4 bases, with 7 bases remaining between them. CDR3 residues: CASSFGLGNTIYF. In DNA, the CDR3 is TGTGCCAGCAGCTTCGGGTTGGGAAACACCATATATTTT.

The rearrangement joins TRBV30 to TRBJ1-5, with D possibly being TRBD1 (5 bases). The CDR3 sequence is 13 residues long. Trimming cost V 2 bases and J 7 bases, with 12 bases left between them. Germline V gene data show CDR1 as GTSNPN and CDR2 as SVGIG (reference sequence). CDR3 sequence (DNA): TGTGCCTGGAGTCTGGGGCTATGGCAGCCCCAGCATTTT. It codes for CAWSLGLWQPQHF.

The J gene is TRBJ1-2, the V gene TRBV7-9; 7 bases fit TRBD1. This CDR3 is 16 amino acids long. V dropped 5 bases and J dropped 0; count of bases not matched to a gene: 9. Germline CDR1 and CDR2: SEHNR and FQNEAQ (reference sequence). The CDR3 nucleotides are TGTGCCAGCAGCCAACGGGGACAGCGAACTAACTATGGCTACACCTTC. Its translation is CASSQRGQRTNYGYTF.